This T cell receptor beta chain was retrieved from a study of siplizumab effects on memory and regulatory T cells. Study-wide results and caveats: Alloreactive sequences tracing back to unstimulated CD4+ memory cells were significantly reduced by siplizumab.

Note on this clone: The antigen is undetermined. In the same sample, other DNA sequences code for this CDR3.

Between the trimmed V and J ends, which lost 0 bases and 1 base, there was a span of 4 bases. This CDR3 contains 13 residues. The germline V gene has CDR1 SGHRS and CDR2 YFSETQ. TCRdb's copy holds only in-frame clones and misses some; the assay was immunoSEQ multiplex PCR. The repertoire holds over 80,000 clones, with about 94% as singletons. Sequencing used non-Treg CD4+ T cells sorted from blood. The clonotype originates from a human donor in good health. This chain uses TRBV5-1 with TRBJ1-1; D is unclear. The DNA for the CDR3 is TGCGCCAGCAGCTTGGGAGAGAACACTGAAGCTTTCTTT. Its protein product is CASSLGENTEAFF.